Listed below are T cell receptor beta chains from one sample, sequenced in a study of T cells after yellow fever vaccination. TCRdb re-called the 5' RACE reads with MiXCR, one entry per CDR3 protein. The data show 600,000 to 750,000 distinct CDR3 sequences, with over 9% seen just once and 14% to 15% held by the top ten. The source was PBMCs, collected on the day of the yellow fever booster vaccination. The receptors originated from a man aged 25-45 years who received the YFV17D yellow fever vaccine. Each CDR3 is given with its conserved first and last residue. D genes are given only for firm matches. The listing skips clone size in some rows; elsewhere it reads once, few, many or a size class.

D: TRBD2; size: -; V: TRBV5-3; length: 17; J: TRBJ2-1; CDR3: CARSLESGGTTYNEQFF; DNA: TGTGCCAGAAGCTTGGAGAGCGGGGGGACCACCTACAATGAGCAGTTCTTC
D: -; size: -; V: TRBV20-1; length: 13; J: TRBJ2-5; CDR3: CSARAHKKETQYF; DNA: TGCAGTGCTAGAGCTCATAAGAAAGAGACCCAGTACTTC
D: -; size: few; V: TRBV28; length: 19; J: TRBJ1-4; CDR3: CAKRTRTVEANATNEKLFF; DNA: TGTGCCAAGCGAACTAGGACAGTCGAAGCTAATGCAACTAATGAAAAACTGTTTTTT
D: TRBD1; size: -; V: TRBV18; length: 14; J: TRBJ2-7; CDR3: CASSLRQGDYEQYF; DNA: TGTGCCAGCTCGCTTCGACAGGGGGATTACGAGCAGTACTTC
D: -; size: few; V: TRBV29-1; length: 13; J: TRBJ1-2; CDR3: CSVLTSINYGYTF; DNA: TGCAGCGTTCTGACCAGTATTAACTATGGCTACACCTTC
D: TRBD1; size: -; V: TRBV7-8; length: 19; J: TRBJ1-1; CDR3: CASGPFTSQTGTANTEAFF; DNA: TGTGCCAGCGGCCCGTTTACTAGCCAGACCGGGACAGCGAACACTGAAGCTTTCTTT
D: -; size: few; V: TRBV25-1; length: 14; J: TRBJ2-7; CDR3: CASSGGTASYEQYF; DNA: TGTGCCAGCAGTGGGGGGACGGCATCCTACGAGCAGTACTTC
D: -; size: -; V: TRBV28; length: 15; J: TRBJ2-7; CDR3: CASSSRREEAYEQYF; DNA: TGTGCCAGCAGTTCACGCAGGGAGGAGGCCTACGAGCAGTACTTC
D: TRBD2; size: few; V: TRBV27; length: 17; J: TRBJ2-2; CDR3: CASGATSGLSETGELFF; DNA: TGTGCCAGCGGAGCGACTAGCGGGCTGTCAGAAACCGGGGAGCTGTTTTTT
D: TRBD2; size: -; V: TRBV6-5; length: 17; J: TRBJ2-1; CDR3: CASSYSPPLAGGNEQFF; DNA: TGTGCCAGCAGTTACTCCCCACCACTAGCGGGTGGCAATGAGCAGTTCTTC
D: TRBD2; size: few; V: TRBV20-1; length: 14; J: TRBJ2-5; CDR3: CSAPLAGATKTQYF; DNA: TGCAGTGCACCGCTAGCGGGAGCGACGAAGACCCAGTACTTC
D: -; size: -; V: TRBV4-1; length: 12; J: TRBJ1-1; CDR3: CASSQLAGGTFF; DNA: TGCGCCAGCAGCCAACTCGCGGGAGGTACTTTCTTT
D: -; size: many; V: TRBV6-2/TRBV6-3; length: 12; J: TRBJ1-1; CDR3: CASTSGTGEAFF; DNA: TGTGCCAGCACTTCCGGGACCGGTGAAGCTTTCTTT
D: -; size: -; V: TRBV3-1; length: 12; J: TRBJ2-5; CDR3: CASSPFAETQYF; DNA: TGTGCCAGCAGCCCCTTCGCGGAGACCCAGTACTTC
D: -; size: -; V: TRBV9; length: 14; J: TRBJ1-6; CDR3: CASSVRQRNSPLHF; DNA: TGTGCCAGCAGCGTTCGACAGAGAAATTCACCCCTCCACTTT
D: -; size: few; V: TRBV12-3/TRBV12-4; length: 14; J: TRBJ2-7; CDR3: CASSFDLNRSEQYF; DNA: TGTGCCAGCAGTTTCGACCTAAACCGCTCCGAGCAGTACTTC
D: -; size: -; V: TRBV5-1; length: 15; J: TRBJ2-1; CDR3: CASSFDGTLFNEQFF; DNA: TGCGCCAGCAGCTTCGACGGGACCCTCTTCAATGAGCAGTTCTTC
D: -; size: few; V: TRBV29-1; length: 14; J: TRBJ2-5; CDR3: CSVEDQGVWKTQYF; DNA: TGCAGCGTTGAAGATCAAGGGGTGTGGAAGACCCAGTACTTC
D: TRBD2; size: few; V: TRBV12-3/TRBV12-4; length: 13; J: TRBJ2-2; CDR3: CASRLAVTGELFF; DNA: TGTGCCAGCCGACTAGCGGTCACCGGGGAGCTGTTTTTT
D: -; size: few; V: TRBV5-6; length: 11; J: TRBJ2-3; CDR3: CASSSPDAQYF; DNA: TGTGCCAGCAGCTCCCCGGACGCGCAGTATTTT
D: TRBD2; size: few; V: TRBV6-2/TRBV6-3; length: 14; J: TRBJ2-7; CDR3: CASSYLAAQYEQYF; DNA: TGTGCCAGCAGTTACCTAGCGGCCCAATACGAGCAGTACTTC
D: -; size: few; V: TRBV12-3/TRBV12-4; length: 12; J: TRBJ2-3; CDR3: CASTLEQGPPYF; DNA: TGTGCCAGCACTTTAGAACAAGGCCCCCCGTATTTT
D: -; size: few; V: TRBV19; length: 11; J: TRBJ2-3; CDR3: CASSTAGTQYF; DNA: TGTGCCAGTAGTACCGCCGGTACGCAGTATTTT
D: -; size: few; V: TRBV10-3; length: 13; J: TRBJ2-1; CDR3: CAISEGKLHEQFF; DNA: TGTGCCATCAGTGAGGGTAAACTTCATGAGCAGTTCTTC
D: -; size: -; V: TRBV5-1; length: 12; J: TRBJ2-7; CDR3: CASSMDLFEQYF; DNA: TGCGCCAGCAGCATGGACCTCTTCGAGCAGTACTTC
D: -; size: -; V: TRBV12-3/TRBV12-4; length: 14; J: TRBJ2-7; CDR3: CASSREGRWNEQYF; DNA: TGTGCCAGCAGCAGGGAAGGGAGATGGAACGAGCAGTACTTC
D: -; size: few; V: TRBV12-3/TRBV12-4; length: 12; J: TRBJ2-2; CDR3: CASSHRQRELFF; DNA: TGTGCCAGCAGTCACCGTCAGCGGGAGCTGTTTTTT
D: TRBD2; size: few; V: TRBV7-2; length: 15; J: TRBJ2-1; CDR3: CASSAPGLVYNEQFF; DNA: TGTGCCAGCAGCGCGCCGGGACTAGTTTACAATGAGCAGTTCTTC
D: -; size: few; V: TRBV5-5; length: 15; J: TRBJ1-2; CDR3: CASSLESGPNYGYTF; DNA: TGTGCCAGCAGCTTGGAGTCAGGGCCTAACTATGGCTACACCTTC
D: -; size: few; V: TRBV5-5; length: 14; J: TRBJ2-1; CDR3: CASNLYRETNEQFF; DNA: TGTGCCAGCAACTTATACAGGGAAACGAATGAGCAGTTCTTC
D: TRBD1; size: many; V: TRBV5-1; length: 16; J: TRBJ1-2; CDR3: CASSFYGQGSTYGYTF; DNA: TGCGCCAGCAGCTTTTACGGACAGGGGTCGACCTATGGCTACACCTTC
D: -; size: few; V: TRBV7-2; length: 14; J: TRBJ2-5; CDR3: CASSLEPGAETQYF; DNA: TGTGCCAGCAGCTTAGAGCCGGGCGCGGAGACCCAGTACTTC
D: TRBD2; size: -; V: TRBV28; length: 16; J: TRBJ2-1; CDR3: CASTPGASGSYNEQFF; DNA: TGTGCCAGCACCCCTGGGGCTAGCGGGAGTTACAATGAGCAGTTCTTC
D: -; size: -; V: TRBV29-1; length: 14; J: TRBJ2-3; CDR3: CSVEDLGSTDTQYF; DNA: TGCAGCGTTGAAGATCTCGGAAGCACAGATACGCAGTATTTT
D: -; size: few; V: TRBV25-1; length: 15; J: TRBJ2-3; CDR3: CASSQTLNRGDTQYF; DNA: TGTGCCAGCAGCCAGACCCTTAACCGGGGAGATACGCAGTATTTT
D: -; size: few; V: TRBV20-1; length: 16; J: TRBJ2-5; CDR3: CSALLYVQPKTETQYF; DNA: TGCAGTGCTCTCCTGTATGTACAGCCAAAAACGGAGACCCAGTACTTC
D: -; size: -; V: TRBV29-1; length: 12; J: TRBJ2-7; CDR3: CSGGDSSYEQYF; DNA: TGCAGCGGGGGGGACAGTTCCTACGAGCAGTACTTC
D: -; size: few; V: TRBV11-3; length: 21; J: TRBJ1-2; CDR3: CASSLLNSATSGLGANYGYTF; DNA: TGTGCCAGCAGCTTACTGAATTCTGCAACCAGCGGCTTGGGAGCTAACTATGGCTACACCTTC
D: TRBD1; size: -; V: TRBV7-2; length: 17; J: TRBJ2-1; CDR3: CASSLVGVLTGQSEQFF; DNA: TGTGCCAGCAGCTTAGTCGGCGTATTGACAGGGCAGAGTGAGCAGTTCTTC
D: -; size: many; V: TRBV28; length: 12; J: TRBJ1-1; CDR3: CASSLMNTEAFF; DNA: TGTGCCAGCAGTTTGATGAACACTGAAGCTTTCTTT
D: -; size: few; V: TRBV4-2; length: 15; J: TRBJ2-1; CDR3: CASRHIAETYNEQFF; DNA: TGTGCCAGCAGACATATAGCGGAAACCTACAATGAGCAGTTCTTC
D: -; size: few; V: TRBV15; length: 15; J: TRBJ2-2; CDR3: CATSSVGANTGELFF; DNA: TGTGCCACCAGCAGTGTCGGGGCGAACACCGGGGAGCTGTTTTTT
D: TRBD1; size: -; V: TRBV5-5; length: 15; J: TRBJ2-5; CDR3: CASSLPPTGQETQYF; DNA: TGTGCCAGCAGCCTACCTCCGACAGGGCAAGAGACCCAGTACTTC
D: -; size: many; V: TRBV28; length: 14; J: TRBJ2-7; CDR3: CASSLTSRTYEQYF; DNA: TGTGCCAGCAGTTTAACTAGCAGAACCTACGAGCAGTACTTC
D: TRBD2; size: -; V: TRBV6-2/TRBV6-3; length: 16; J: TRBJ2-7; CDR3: CASSLVGGSTTYEQYF; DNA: TGTGCCAGCAGTTTGGTCGGCGGGAGCACTACCTACGAGCAGTACTTC
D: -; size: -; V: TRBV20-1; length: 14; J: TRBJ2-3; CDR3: CSAKLGGGTDTQYF; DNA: TGCAGTGCGAAACTGGGTGGGGGCACAGATACGCAGTATTTT
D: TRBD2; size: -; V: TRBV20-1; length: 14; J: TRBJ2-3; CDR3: CSAPTSGRSDTQYF; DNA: TGCAGTGCTCCCACTAGCGGGAGATCAGATACGCAGTATTTT
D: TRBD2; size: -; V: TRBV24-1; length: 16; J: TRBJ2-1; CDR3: CATGPSGEVDYNEQFF; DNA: TGTGCCACCGGACCTAGCGGAGAAGTCGACTACAATGAGCAGTTCTTC
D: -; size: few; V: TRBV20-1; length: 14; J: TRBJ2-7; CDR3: CSATGARGSYEQYF; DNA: TGCAGTGCTACGGGGGCTCGAGGTTCCTACGAGCAGTACTTC
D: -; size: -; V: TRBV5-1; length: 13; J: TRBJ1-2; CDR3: CASSPAGNYGYTF; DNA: TGCGCCAGCAGCCCCGCGGGAAACTATGGCTACACCTTC
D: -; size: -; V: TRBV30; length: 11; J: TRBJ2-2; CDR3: CAWSSTGELFF; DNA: TGTGCCTGGAGCAGCACCGGGGAGCTGTTTTTT
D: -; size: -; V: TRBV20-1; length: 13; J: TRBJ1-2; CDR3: CSPGGGGRYGYTF; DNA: TGCAGTCCGGGGGGGGGAGGGCGCTATGGCTACACCTTC
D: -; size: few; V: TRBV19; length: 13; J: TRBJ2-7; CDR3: CASSGGSLYEQYF; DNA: TGTGCCAGTAGCGGTGGGAGTCTCTACGAGCAGTACTTC
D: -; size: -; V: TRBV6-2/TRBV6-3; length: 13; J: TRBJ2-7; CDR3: CASSYSTGFEQYF; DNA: TGTGCCAGCAGTTACTCTACGGGTTTTGAGCAGTACTTC
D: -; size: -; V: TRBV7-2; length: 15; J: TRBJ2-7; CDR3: CASSPLGGRLDEQYF; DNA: TGTGCCAGCAGCCCTCTAGGAGGCCGTCTGGACGAGCAGTACTTC